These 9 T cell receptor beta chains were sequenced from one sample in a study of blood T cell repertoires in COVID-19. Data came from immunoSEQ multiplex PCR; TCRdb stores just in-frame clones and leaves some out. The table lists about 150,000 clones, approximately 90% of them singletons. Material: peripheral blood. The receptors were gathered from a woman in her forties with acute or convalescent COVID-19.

As DNA, the CDR3 is TGTGCCAGCAGTTACTCGTCTGGACAACAAGAGACCCAGTACTTC. Its protein is CASSYSSGQQETQYF. The chain combines TRBV6-5 with TRBJ2-5, with a possible D match to TRBD1 (5 bases). V was clipped by 0 bases and J by 2 bases, with 10 bases between them. Looked up from germline, CDR1 is MNHEY and CDR2 is SVGAGI. This CDR3 has 15 residues.

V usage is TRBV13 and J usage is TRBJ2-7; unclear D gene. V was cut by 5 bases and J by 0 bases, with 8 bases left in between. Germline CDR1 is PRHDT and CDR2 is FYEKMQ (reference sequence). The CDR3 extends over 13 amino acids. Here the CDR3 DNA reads TGTGCCAGCAGCCAAGTCAGCTCCTACGAGCAGTACTTC. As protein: CASSQVSSYEQYF.

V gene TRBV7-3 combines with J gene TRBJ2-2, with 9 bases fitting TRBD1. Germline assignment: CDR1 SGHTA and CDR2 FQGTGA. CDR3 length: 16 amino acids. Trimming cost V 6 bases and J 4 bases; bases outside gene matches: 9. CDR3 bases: TGTGCCAGCAGTCAAACAGGGGGCGCGGGCACCGGGGAGCTGTTTTTT. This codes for CASSQTGGAGTGELFF.

CDR3 loop: CASSSTGWSGYTF. CDR3 nucleotides: TGTGCCAGCAGTTCTACAGGGTGGAGTGGCTACACCTTC. J is TRBJ1-2 and V is TRBV12-3 or TRBV12-4, with D possibly TRBD1 on 6 matching bases. Trimming took off 4 bases at V and 7 bases at J, with 13 bases between the two ends. CDR3 length: 13 residues.

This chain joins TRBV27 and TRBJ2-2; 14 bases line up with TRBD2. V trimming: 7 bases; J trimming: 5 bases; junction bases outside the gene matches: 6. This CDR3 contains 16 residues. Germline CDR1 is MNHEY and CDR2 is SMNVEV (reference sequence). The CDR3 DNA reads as TGTGCCAGCACCTCGGGACTAGCGGGAGTGACCGGGGAGCTGTTTTTT. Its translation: CASTSGLAGVTGELFF.

CDR3 region: CASSQGTEETQYF. In DNA, the CDR3 is TGTGCCAGCAGCCAAGGGACAGAAGAGACCCAGTACTTC. J is TRBJ2-5 and V is TRBV3-1 (or the pseudogene TRBV3-2), with D perhaps TRBD1 (6 bases). The germline V gene has CDR1 LGHDT and CDR2 YNNKEL (reference sequence). Trimming removed 1 base from V and 3 bases from J, with 6 bases in between. The CDR3 runs to 13 residues.

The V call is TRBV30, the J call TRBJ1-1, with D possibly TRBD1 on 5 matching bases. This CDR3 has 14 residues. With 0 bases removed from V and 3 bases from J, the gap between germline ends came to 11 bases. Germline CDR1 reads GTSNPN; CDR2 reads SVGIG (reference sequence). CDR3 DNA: TGTGCCTGGAGTGTTTGGGGGGGGGACACTGAAGCTTTCTTT. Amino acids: CAWSVWGGDTEAFF.

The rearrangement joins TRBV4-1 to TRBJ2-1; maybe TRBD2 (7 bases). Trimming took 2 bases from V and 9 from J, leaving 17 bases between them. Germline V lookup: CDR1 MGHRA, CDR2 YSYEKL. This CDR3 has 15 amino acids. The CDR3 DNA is TGCGCCAGCAGCCAACCATGGCTAGGGGGGGTTGAGCAGTTCTTC. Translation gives CASSQPWLGGVEQFF.

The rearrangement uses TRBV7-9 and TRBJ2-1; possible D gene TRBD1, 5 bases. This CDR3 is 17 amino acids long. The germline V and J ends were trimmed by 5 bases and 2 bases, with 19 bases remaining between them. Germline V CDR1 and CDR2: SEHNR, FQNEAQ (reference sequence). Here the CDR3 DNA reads TGTGCCAGCAGCCAAAGAAGCCCCAGGGTCACCTACAATGAGCAGTTCTTC. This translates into CASSQRSPRVTYNEQFF.